These T cell receptor beta chains were read from a single sample in a study of shared clonotypes between healthy human individuals. Some clones are missing from TCRdb's copy, which holds only in-frame ones; the method was immunoSEQ multiplex PCR. Counted here are more than 1.2 million clones, approximately 98.5% occurring once; the ten biggest clones make up 0.36%. The specimen sequenced was naive CD4+ T cells sorted from blood. These receptors came from a young man in good health. The CDR3 runs from the conserved cysteine through the conserved F or W. A D gene is named only where the DNA matches it firmly. Rows may omit the clone size; those that give it use once, few, many or a size class.

CDR3 protein | CDR3 DNA | J gene | clone size | D gene | V gene
CASSERLAEQFF | TGTGCCAGCAGTGAGAGACTAGCGGAGCAGTTCTTC | TRBJ2-1 | . | TRBD2 | TRBV25-1
CASSVGTGVDNEQFF | TGTGCCAGCAGTGTAGGGACAGGGGTCGACAATGAGCAGTTCTTC | TRBJ2-1 | . | TRBD1 | TRBV6-5
CASSELGIQPQHF | TGTGCCAGCAGTGAATTGGGTATCCAGCCCCAGCATTTT | TRBJ1-5 | . | . | TRBV6-1
CASSLGTSGVYEQYF | TGCGCCAGCAGCCTAGGGACTAGCGGGGTGTACGAGCAGTACTTC | TRBJ2-7 | . | TRBD2 | TRBV5-1
CATSRDLLKNEKLFF | TGTGCCACCAGCAGAGATTTGCTGAAAAATGAAAAACTGTTTTTT | TRBJ1-4 | . | . | TRBV15
CASSEVGSGQETQYF | TGTGCCAGCAGTGAAGTGGGAAGCGGACAAGAGACCCAGTACTTC | TRBJ2-5 | once | . | TRBV25-1
CASSGQGGGYNEQFF | TGTGCCAGCAGCGGACAGGGCGGAGGCTACAATGAGCAGTTCTTC | TRBJ2-1 | . | TRBD1 | TRBV9
CASSRLSTYEQYF | TGCGCCAGCAGCCGCTTGTCAACCTACGAGCAGTACTTC | TRBJ2-7 | . | . | TRBV4-1
CAWGTSGNTEAFF | TGTGCCTGGGGGACAAGTGGTAACACTGAAGCTTTCTTT | TRBJ1-1 | . | . | TRBV30
CASSESGSTYEQYF | TGCGCCAGCAGTGAGTCAGGGTCCACCTACGAGCAGTACTTC | TRBJ2-7 | . | . | TRBV10-1
CASSSGLAGYNEQFF | TGTGCCAGCAGCTCCGGACTAGCGGGATACAATGAGCAGTTCTTC | TRBJ2-1 | . | TRBD2 | TRBV11-2
CASSEPGPLNTIYF | TGCGCCAGCAGCGAACCGGGACCCTTAAACACCATATATTTT | TRBJ1-3 | . | . | TRBV5-1
CASSLGNQPQHF | TGTGCCAGCAGCTTAGGCAATCAGCCCCAGCATTTT | TRBJ1-5 | . | . | TRBV7-8
CASSPQSGRGSGANVLTF | TGTGCCAGCTCACCACAAAGCGGCAGGGGATCTGGGGCCAACGTCCTGACTTTC | TRBJ2-6 | . | . | TRBV18
CASSYEAADSF | TGTGCCAGCAGTTACGAGGCAGCAGATTCCTTC | TRBJ1-2 | . | . | TRBV6-6
CASSLDPAGELFF | TGTGCCAGCAGCTTAGATCCTGCCGGGGAGCTGTTTTTT | TRBJ2-2 | . | . | TRBV7-2
CASKRAGVSSGANVLTF | TGTGCCAGCAAGAGGGCAGGGGTTAGCTCTGGGGCCAACGTCCTGACTTTC | TRBJ2-6 | . | . | TRBV27
CSVLPGLAKTQYF | TGCAGCGTCCTTCCGGGACTAGCAAAGACCCAGTACTTC | TRBJ2-5 | . | TRBD2 | TRBV29-1
CASSFKRTAYNEQFF | TGTGCCAGCAGCTTCAAGCGGACTGCCTACAATGAGCAGTTCTTC | TRBJ2-1 | . | . | TRBV5-8
CASSQGASYGYTF | TGTGCCAGCAGCCAGGGGGCTAGCTATGGCTACACCTTC | TRBJ1-2 | once | . | TRBV16
CASSLNRASGNTIYF | TGCGCCAGCAGCCTCAACAGGGCCTCTGGAAACACCATATATTTT | TRBJ1-3 | . | . | TRBV4-3
CASSLARVVYEQYF | TGTGCCAGCAGTTTAGCCAGGGTAGTCTACGAGCAGTACTTC | TRBJ2-7 | . | . | TRBV28
CASSETVAQYF | TGTGCCAGCAGTGAAACAGTGGCCCAGTACTTC | TRBJ2-5 | . | . | TRBV11-2
CASSPLGQVGQPQHF | TGTGCCAGCTCACCATTGGGACAGGTGGGTCAGCCCCAGCATTTT | TRBJ1-5 | . | TRBD1 | TRBV18
CASSLALGGGNEQFF | TGCGCCAGCAGCTTGGCCCTCGGAGGGGGGAATGAGCAGTTCTTC | TRBJ2-1 | . | . | TRBV5-1
CASSIGGGNTEAFF | TGTGCCAGCAGTATAGGGGGAGGGAACACTGAAGCTTTCTTT | TRBJ1-1 | . | . | TRBV27
CASSLPRDRMISYEQYF | TGTGCCAGCAGCTTACCGCGGGACAGGATGATCTCCTACGAGCAGTACTTC | TRBJ2-7 | . | TRBD1 | TRBV7-2
CASSSGQEKLFF | TGTGCCAGCAGCTCGGGACAGGAAAAACTGTTTTTT | TRBJ1-4 | . | TRBD1 | TRBV7-6
CAISWDPESYEQYF | TGTGCCATCAGTTGGGACCCCGAATCCTACGAGCAGTACTTC | TRBJ2-7 | . | . | TRBV10-3
CAIRNSRETQYF | TGTGCCATCAGGAACAGTAGGGAGACCCAGTACTTC | TRBJ2-5 | . | . | TRBV10-3
CSANLGLLHF | TGCAGTGCTAATCTGGGACTACTGCACTTC | TRBJ2-7 | . | TRBD2 | TRBV20-1
CASSPPKDEQFF | TGCGCCAGCAGCCCACCCAAGGATGAGCAGTTCTTC | TRBJ2-1 | . | . | TRBV5-1
CASTSRAGMYGYTF | TGTGCCAGCACAAGCCGGGCAGGGATGTATGGCTACACCTTC | TRBJ1-2 | once | . | TRBV21-1
CASSLPPGMRGYTF | TGTGCCAGCAGTTTACCCCCAGGGATGAGGGGCTACACCTTC | TRBJ1-2 | . | . | TRBV28
CASSYPWLAGVKYPTDTQYF | TGTGCCAGCAGTTATCCATGGCTAGCGGGAGTTAAGTATCCCACAGATACGCAGTATTTT | TRBJ2-3 | . | TRBD2 | TRBV6-9
CASSSLGEGYGYTF | TGTGCCAGTAGTTCGTTGGGCGAGGGCTATGGCTACACCTTC | TRBJ1-2 | . | . | TRBV19
CASSPGGRGYEQYF | TGTGCCAGCTCCCCGGGGGGGAGGGGTTACGAGCAGTACTTC | TRBJ2-7 | . | TRBD2 | TRBV5-4
CASSLIAGNEQFF | TGTGCCAGCAGCTTGATCGCGGGTAATGAGCAGTTCTTC | TRBJ2-1 | . | . | TRBV5-4
CASSLGTSGSSEQYF | TGCGCCAGCAGCCTGGGGACTAGCGGGAGTTCCGAGCAGTACTTC | TRBJ2-7 | . | TRBD2 | TRBV4-3
CSVEANYEQYF | TGCAGCGTTGAAGCAAACTACGAGCAGTACTTC | TRBJ2-7 | few | . | TRBV29-1
CASSGNQGNRSGANVLTF | TGTGCCAGCAGCGGGAACCAGGGTAATCGCTCTGGGGCCAACGTCCTGACTTTC | TRBJ2-6 | . | . | TRBV9
CASSSPGRANTEVFF | TGTGCCAGCAGCTCCCCGGGCAGGGCTAACACTGAAGTTTTCTTT | TRBJ1-1 | once | . | TRBV28
CASSLNIAGGPYNEQFF | TGCGCCAGCAGCTTAAATATAGCGGGAGGGCCCTACAATGAGCAGTTCTTC | TRBJ2-1 | . | TRBD2 | TRBV5-1
CAWAGTNTGELFF | TGTGCCTGGGCGGGAACGAACACCGGGGAGCTGTTTTTT | TRBJ2-2 | once | . | TRBV30
CASSFTGQGEEKLFF | TGTGCCAGCAGTTTTACGGGACAGGGTGAAGAAAAACTGTTTTTT | TRBJ1-4 | . | TRBD1 | TRBV28
CASREGTYGYTF | TGCGCCAGCCGCGAAGGCACCTATGGCTACACCTTC | TRBJ1-2 | . | . | TRBV10-2
CASSADGSYEQYF | TGTGCCAGCAGCGCGGACGGTTCCTACGAGCAGTACTTC | TRBJ2-7 | . | . | TRBV9
CASSPPGGTPGENIQYF | TGTGCCAGCTCACCACCCGGCGGGACGCCAGGGGAAAACATTCAGTACTTC | TRBJ2-4 | . | . | TRBV18